A selection of T cell receptor beta chains follows, all from one sample in a study of OX40 agonist ivuxolimab in advanced cancers. TCRdb keeps only in-frame clones here, not all; method: immunoSEQ multiplex PCR. The sample contains fewer than 80,000 clones, roughly nine tenths of which appear only once. The specimen comprised CD4+ or CD8+ T cells sorted from blood, sampled in a trial of the OX40 agonist ivuxolimab. The origin of the receptors is an adult with an advanced solid tumor such as melanoma, head and neck, liver or kidney cancer. CDR3s include the opening cysteine and the closing phenylalanine or tryptophan. Each record gives: J gene, clone size, D gene, V gene, CDR3 DNA, CDR3 protein. D genes are given only for firm matches. Clone size, where shown, is once, few, many, or a class for clones that have expanded.

TRBJ2-3,.,TRBD2,TRBV9,TGTGCCAGCAGCGTTGAAGGTAGCGGGGGCGATACGCAGTATTTT,CASSVEGSGGDTQYF
TRBJ1-2,.,.,TRBV29-1,TGCAGCGTTCTACGAGACGGGACGGACTATGGCTACACCTTC,CSVLRDGTDYGYTF
TRBJ1-5,.,TRBD1,TRBV15,TGTGCCACCAGCAGAGGGGGACAGCCAAATCAGCCCCAGCATTTT,CATSRGGQPNQPQHF
TRBJ1-1,once,.,TRBV7-9,TGTGCCAGCAGCTTAGGGCAGATGAACACTGAAGCTTTCTTT,CASSLGQMNTEAFF
TRBJ2-1,.,.,TRBV28,TGTGCCAGCAGTTTTGTCTCCTACAATGAGCAGTTCTTC,CASSFVSYNEQFF
TRBJ1-2,.,.,TRBV20-1,TGCAGTGCTAGAAACGGAGTTGGCTACACCTTC,CSARNGVGYTF
TRBJ2-1,.,TRBD1,TRBV28,TGTGCCAGCGAAGGGACAGGGGTTGAGCAGTTCTTC,CASEGTGVEQFF
TRBJ1-6,.,.,TRBV5-4,TGTGCCAGCAGCTTCGGAACAGGGTTTTCACCCCTCCACTTT,CASSFGTGFSPLHF
TRBJ2-3,.,TRBD2,TRBV28,TGTGCCAGTGGGGGAGGGACAGATACGCAGTATTTT,CASGGGTDTQYF
TRBJ1-3,.,.,TRBV11-2,TGTGCCAGCAGCTCATCAGTGGGTACCAGAAACACCATATATTTT,CASSSSVGTRNTIYF
TRBJ2-2,.,.,TRBV4-3,TGCGCCAGCAGCCAAGTTCAGGGACCCCGGGAGCTGTTTTTT,CASSQVQGPRELFF
TRBJ2-7,.,.,TRBV7-8,TGTGCCAGCAGCTTAGTAGGACAGTCCTACGAGCAGTACTTC,CASSLVGQSYEQYF
TRBJ2-5,.,TRBD1,TRBV11-3,TGTGCCAGCAGCTTAGCCCACAGGGGGGAGACCCAGTACTTC,CASSLAHRGETQYF
TRBJ2-5,.,.,TRBV6-5,TGTGCCAGCAGTTACTCTAAAAGGGAGACCCAGTACTTC,CASSYSKRETQYF
TRBJ1-3,.,TRBD1,TRBV4-1,TGCGCCAGCAGCATTCCGGGACAGGTCTCTGGAAACACCATATATTTT,CASSIPGQVSGNTIYF
TRBJ1-5,.,.,TRBV15,TGTGCCACCGATCAAGGGCCATTAGATAGCAATCAGCCCCAGCATTTT,CATDQGPLDSNQPQHF
TRBJ1-5,.,.,TRBV4-2,TGTGCCAGCAGCCAAGATGGACAGTTTAGCAATCAGCCCCAGCATTTT,CASSQDGQFSNQPQHF
TRBJ1-2,.,.,TRBV28,TGTGCCAGCAGTTCCGGGACGGTTAACTATGGCTACACCTTC,CASSSGTVNYGYTF
TRBJ1-1,once,.,TRBV6-5,TGTGCCAGCAGTCCGGGCGCTGAAGCTTTCTTT,CASSPGAEAFF
TRBJ2-7,.,.,TRBV19,TGTGCCAGCAGGGACGGGTCCTCCTACGAGCAGTACTTC,CASRDGSSYEQYF
TRBJ2-7,.,.,TRBV27,TGTGCCAGCAGGGCCTCGGACAGCTACGAGCAGTACTTC,CASRASDSYEQYF
TRBJ1-4,.,.,TRBV7-9,TGTGCCAGCAGCACCTATGGGGGCGAAACTAATGAAAAACTGTTTTTT,CASSTYGGETNEKLFF
TRBJ2-7,few,.,TRBV19,TGTGCCAGTAGTTCGACCGACTACGAGCAGTACTTC,CASSSTDYEQYF
TRBJ1-1,.,.,TRBV6-5,TGTGCCAGCAGTACAGAGACAGGGAACACTGAAGCTTTCTTT,CASSTETGNTEAFF
TRBJ2-1,.,.,TRBV4-1,TGCGCCAGCAGCCAAGAAGCGGGCCTGTATGGCAATGAGCAGTTCTTC,CASSQEAGLYGNEQFF
TRBJ2-3,.,TRBD1,TRBV7-3,TGTGCCAGCAGCTTAAGTGGGACAGGGTCGGATACGCAGTATTTT,CASSLSGTGSDTQYF
TRBJ2-2,.,.,TRBV13,TGTGCCAGCAGCTTAGAAGTATCGAACACCGGGGAGCTGTTTTTT,CASSLEVSNTGELFF
TRBJ1-4,.,TRBD1,TRBV6-5,TGTGCCAGCAGTTACTCGACAGGGGAGGGCGAAAAACTGTTTTTT,CASSYSTGEGEKLFF
TRBJ1-3,.,.,TRBV13,TGTGCCAGCAGCCCTTTAGGTCACTCTGGAAACACCATATATTTT,CASSPLGHSGNTIYF
TRBJ2-5,.,.,TRBV11-3,TGTGCCAGCAGCTTGGGGAGCCTAGGCAGTGAGACCCAGTACTTC,CASSLGSLGSETQYF
TRBJ2-2,.,TRBD2,TRBV27,TGTGCCAGCAGTAGACTAGCGGGAAACACCGGGGAGCTGTTTTTT,CASSRLAGNTGELFF
TRBJ2-1,.,.,TRBV28,TGTGCCAGCAGTTTTGGCCATGAGCAGTTCTTC,CASSFGHEQFF
TRBJ1-5,.,.,TRBV28,TGTGCCAGCAGTCTTGGTAGGGGCTATAATCAGCCCCAGCATTTT,CASSLGRGYNQPQHF
TRBJ2-7,once,TRBD1,TRBV4-2,TGTGCCAGCAGCCCCGGGACAGGGGGCTCCTACGAGCAGTACTTC,CASSPGTGGSYEQYF
TRBJ1-1,.,.,TRBV7-9,TGTGCCAGCAGTCCGCTCCCGGACGGAACCGTCACTGAAGCTTTCTTT,CASSPLPDGTVTEAFF
TRBJ2-7,.,.,TRBV27,TGTGCCAGCAGTTTAATCCCTCTTAGGGGGGAGCAGTACTTC,CASSLIPLRGEQYF
TRBJ2-2,.,.,TRBV6-5,TGTGCCAGCACCCCGCGGGGAGCCGGGGAGCTGTTTTTT,CASTPRGAGELFF
TRBJ2-5,.,TRBD2,TRBV9,TGTGCCAGCAGCGTAGGGACTAGCGGGAGTGTGGGAGAGACCCAGTACTTC,CASSVGTSGSVGETQYF
TRBJ1-1,.,.,TRBV27,TGTGCCAGCAGTGCACAAAAGAACACTGAAGCTTTCTTT,CASSAQKNTEAFF
TRBJ1-5,.,.,TRBV6-5,TGTGCCAGCAGTCCTGACCCAGGAATCAATCAGCCCCAGCATTTT,CASSPDPGINQPQHF
TRBJ2-1,.,.,TRBV4-3,TGCGCCAGCAGCCAAGAGGAGGCTAGTAACAATGAGCAGTTCTTC,CASSQEEASNNEQFF
TRBJ2-7,.,TRBD1,TRBV4-3,TGCGCCAGCAGCCAAGAGGGACAGGGAGCCTACGAGCAGTACTTC,CASSQEGQGAYEQYF
TRBJ1-5,few,.,TRBV19,TGTGCCAGTAGTGTAGGTGGCAATCAGCCCCAGCATTTT,CASSVGGNQPQHF
TRBJ2-2,.,.,TRBV11-3,TGTGCCAGCAGCTTTGACTACACGAACACCGGGGAGCTGTTTTTT,CASSFDYTNTGELFF